The 18 T cell receptor beta chains reported below all come from one sample, sequenced in a study of blood T cells in healthy people across ages. Together with a sample-barcoded 5' primer, a J-beta primer mix was included in a second PCR lasting about 6 to 11 cycles. MiXCR, applied by TCRdb to the 5' RACE reads, yields one record per CDR3 protein. The data show 600,000 or so distinct CDR3 sequences, with approximately 30% seen just once and less than 20% held by the top ten. Sequences were obtained from blood. These receptors were collected from a woman of 80 years or more in good health.

The rearrangement uses TRBV5-1 and TRBJ2-1, with 7 bases that match TRBD1. CDR1 SGHRS and CDR2 YFSETQ come from the germline V gene. This CDR3 contains 12 residues. Unmatched junction bases numbered 7, after V lost 4 bases and J lost 12 bases. CDR3 DNA: TGCGCCAGCAGCCCCGCCCGACAGGGGCAGTTCTTC. Amino acids: CASSPARQGQFF. Variable domain in full (rest from reference TRBV5-1 and TRBJ2-1): KAGVTQTPRYLIKTRGQQVTLSCSPISGHRSVSWYQQTPGQGLQFLFEYFSETQRNKGNFPGRFSGRQFSNSRSEMNVSTLELGDSALYLCASSPARQGQFFGPGTRLTVL.

The chain joins TRBV29-1 to TRBJ1-2; TRBD1 might be the D (5 bases). The CDR3 totals 14 residues. V gave up 4 bases and J gave up 0 bases, with 12 bases separating them. The V gene's germline CDR1 is SQVTM and CDR2 ANQGSEA. CDR3 bases: TGCAGCGTTGGTGAGGGGTCGGCTAACTATGGCTACACCTTC. Its translation is CSVGEGSANYGYTF.

This clonotype was seen ten or more times. The chain links TRBV12-3 or TRBV12-4 to TRBJ1-5; no firm D call. The CDR3 has 13 amino acids. V was clipped by 7 bases and J by 3 bases, with 10 bases between them. The DNA of the CDR3 is TGTGCCAGCAACAAACAGTACAATCAGCCCCAGCATTTT. This translates into CASNKQYNQPQHF.

This clonotype came up many times. V is TRBV6-1 and J is TRBJ1-2; D unresolved. In germline, CDR1 is MNHNS, CDR2 SASEGT. With 11 bases removed from V and 2 bases from J, the gap between germline ends came to 18 bases. This CDR3 has 14 amino acids. CDR3 in DNA: TGTGCCGGCAAAGAAGGCGGATTAAACTATGGCTACACCTTC. This encodes CAGKEGGLNYGYTF.

In this sample, this clonotype turned up many times. The chain couples TRBV9 to TRBJ2-7; possibly TRBD2 for D (5 bases). CDR1 and CDR2 from the germline V gene are SGDLS and YYNGEE. V shed 4 bases and J shed 3 bases, with 14 bases lying between them. This CDR3 is 14 amino acids long. CDR3 amino acids: CASSPEAGYYEQYF. The DNA of the CDR3 is TGTGCCAGCAGCCCGGAGGCAGGATACTACGAGCAGTACTTC.

J is TRBJ2-3 and V is TRBV6-5, with 11 bases identical to TRBD2. V lost 4 bases to trimming and J lost 2 bases; unmatched junction nucleotides: 5. There are 16 residues in the CDR3. Germline values: CDR1 MNHEY, CDR2 SVGAGI. The CDR3 region has the DNA TGTGCCAGCAGTTCGACGACTAGCGGGGACACAGATACGCAGTATTTT. Translation: CASSSTTSGDTDTQYF.

This clonotype was counted ten times or more. This sequence joins TRBV29-1 and TRBJ1-2, with 7 bases aligning to TRBD1. Germline CDR1 reads SQVTM; CDR2 reads ANQGSEA. Losses at the gene ends were 0 bases for V and 3 bases for J; bases not matched to a gene: 4. CDR3 length equals 14 residues. The CDR3 nucleotides are TGCAGCGTTGAAGAGCCGACAGGGTACTATGGCTACACCTTC. Its protein product is CSVEEPTGYYGYTF.

The V gene is TRBV5-1, the J gene TRBJ2-1; D is undetermined. The length of the CDR3 is 14 residues. CDR1 SGHRS and CDR2 YFSETQ come from the germline V gene. V lost 3 bases and J lost 3, with 10 bases in between. CDR3: CASSYGQVYNEQFF. The CDR3 coding sequence is TGCGCCAGCAGCTATGGCCAGGTCTACAATGAGCAGTTCTTC.

This clonotype appeared many times. The rearrangement joins TRBV20-1 to TRBJ2-1; unclear D gene. Germline V gives CDR1 DFQATT, CDR2 SNEGSKA (reference sequence). Trimming left V 3 bases short and J 0 bases short, with 6 bases between. This CDR3 is 13 amino acids long. CDR3 DNA sequence: TGCAGTGCTAGTGTGGCCTCCTACAATGAGCAGTTCTTC. This encodes CSASVASYNEQFF.

This clonotype came up a few times. V gene TRBV5-1 combines with J gene TRBJ1-4; a weak D match, TRBD1 (5 bases). CDR3 size: 14 residues. Looked up from germline, CDR1 is SGHRS and CDR2 is YFSETQ. V gave up 7 bases and J gave up 7 bases, with 17 bases separating them. The CDR3 sequence is CASLTPSRAEKLFF. The CDR3 region has the DNA TGCGCCAGCTTGACCCCTAGCAGGGCTGAAAAACTGTTTTTT.

This clonotype was seen a few times. DNA for the CDR3: TGCAGTGCGAGACCATCTAGCGGCTACGAGCAGTACTTC. Protein product: CSARPSSGYEQYF. This chain uses TRBV20-1 with TRBJ2-7, with TRBD2 identical over 7 bases. V dropped 6 bases and J dropped 3; count of bases not matched to a gene: 8. The germline V gene encodes CDR1 DFQATT and CDR2 SNEGSKA (reference sequence). The CDR3 runs 13 residues.

This clonotype was detected many times. The chain is built from TRBV12-3 or TRBV12-4 and TRBJ1-2, with no clear D. The CDR3 contains 14 residues. The V gene lost 7 bases and the J gene lost 3 bases, with 15 bases spanning the gap. The CDR3 reads CASTARGMDYGYTF. CDR3 nucleotides: TGTGCCAGCACCGCCCGCGGGATGGACTATGGCTACACCTTC.

This clonotype came up many times. The CDR3 loop is CAISSEDAGRQETQYF. CDR3 bases: TGTGCCATCAGTTCCGAGGACGCGGGCAGACAAGAGACCCAGTACTTC. The chain employs TRBV10-3 and TRBJ2-5, with D maybe TRBD2 (5 bases). The CDR3 is 16 amino acids. CDR1 ENHRY and CDR2 SYGVKD come from the germline V gene. The V gene lost 5 bases and the J gene lost 2 bases, with 18 bases spanning the gap.

This clonotype appeared many times. This may arise from a read error, as a much more abundant clone is one base away. The chain joins TRBV12-3 or TRBV12-4 to TRBJ2-1; D assignment may be TRBD1 or TRBD2 (5 bases each). Trimming cost V 3 bases and J 8 bases, with 17 bases left between them. The CDR3 is 15 residues long. CDR3 amino acids: CASSLAGPRGDEQFF. For the CDR3, the DNA is TGTGCCAGCAGTTTGGCCGGCCCCCGAGGGGATGAGCAGTTCTTC.

This clonotype came up many times. The chain uses TRBV7-2 and TRBJ1-1; maybe TRBD1 (5 bases). Germline V CDR1 and CDR2: SGHTA, FQGNSA. V was trimmed by 2 bases and J by 7 bases, leaving 11 bases between them. The CDR3 spans 13 residues. For the CDR3, the DNA is TGTGCCAGCAGCTTACTGTGGGGCGGTGAAGCTTTCTTT. This gives the protein CASSLLWGGEAFF.

Many counts were recorded for this clonotype. V gene TRBV7-8 combines with J gene TRBJ2-1; 7 nucleotides align to TRBD2. The CDR3 is 19 amino acids. Germline V gene data show CDR1 as SGHVS and CDR2 as FQNEAQ. Trimming at V came to 1 base and at J to 0 bases, leaving 12 bases not matched to a gene. CDR3 residues: CASSLGVGLAASSYNEQFF. CDR3 nucleotide sequence: TGTGCCAGCAGCTTAGGCGTAGGCCTAGCGGCCTCCTCCTACAATGAGCAGTTCTTC.

As concerns this clonotype: This may be a read error, as it is one base from a much larger clone. The rearrangement uses TRBV9 and TRBJ2-5; possible D gene TRBD2, 6 bases. Germline CDR1 is SGDLS and CDR2 is YYNGEE. CDR3 size: 13 residues. The V end lost 4 bases, the J end lost 11 bases, and 18 bases lay between the germline ends. In DNA, the CDR3 is TGTGCCAGCAGCCCCCAGACGGGCCGGGAGCAGTACTTC. Its protein product is CASSPQTGREQYF.

This clonotype has a count of ten or more. The chain links TRBV11-2 to TRBJ2-3; 7 bases fit TRBD1. Germline V gives CDR1 SGHAT, CDR2 FQNNGV. The CDR3 is 16 amino acids. V was clipped by 2 bases and J by 0 bases; unmatched bases: 5. CDR3 bases: TGTGCCAGCAGCTTATCAGGGACAGCTAGCACAGATACGCAGTATTTT. This codes for CASSLSGTASTDTQYF.